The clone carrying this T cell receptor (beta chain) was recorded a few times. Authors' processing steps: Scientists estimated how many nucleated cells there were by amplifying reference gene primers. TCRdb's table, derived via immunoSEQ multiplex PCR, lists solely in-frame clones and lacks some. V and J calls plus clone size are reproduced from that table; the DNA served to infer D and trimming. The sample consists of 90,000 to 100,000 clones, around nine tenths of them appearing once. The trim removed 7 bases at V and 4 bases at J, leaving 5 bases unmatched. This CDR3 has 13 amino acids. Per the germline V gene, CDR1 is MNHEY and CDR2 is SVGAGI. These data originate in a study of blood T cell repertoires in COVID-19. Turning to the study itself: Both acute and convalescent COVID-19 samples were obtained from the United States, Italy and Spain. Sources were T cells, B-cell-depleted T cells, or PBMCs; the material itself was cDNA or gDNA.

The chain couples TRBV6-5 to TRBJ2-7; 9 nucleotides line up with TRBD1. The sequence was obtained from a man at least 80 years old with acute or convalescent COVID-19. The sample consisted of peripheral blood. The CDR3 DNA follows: TGTGCCAGCACTAGGGACAGGGATTACGAGCAGTACTTC. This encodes CASTRDRDYEQYF.